Following are 17 T cell receptor beta chains from one sample sequenced in a study of human T cells and chemical hapten exposure. In TCRdb, the RACE reads were re-called with MiXCR into one record per CDR3 protein. Of about 80,000 distinct CDR3 sequences detected, around 13% appear once; the ten largest clones hold 3.5% to 6%. Described time point: pre-sensitization, week 0. Treatment specified: therapeutic diphenylcyclopropenone sensitization with weekly scalp DPC. The sequencing here drew on whole blood, taken in connection with sensitization to the hapten diphenylcyclopropenone (DPC). The source of these receptors is a woman in her forties or fifties with alopecia areata. Some clones in this sample may be carry-over from other donors' samples.

This clonotype was seen at least ten times. The rearrangement uses TRBV6-6 and TRBJ1-2; 9 nucleotides align to TRBD1. J was trimmed by 3 bases and V by 6 bases; bases with no gene match: 5. The CDR3 extends over 14 amino acids. Germline CDR1 is MNHNY and CDR2 is SVGAGI (reference sequence). CDR3 in amino acids: CASRPRTGDYGYTF. The DNA of the CDR3 is TGTGCCAGCAGACCTAGGACAGGGGACTATGGCTACACCTTC.

The chain recombines TRBV6-1 with TRBJ2-6; D perhaps matches TRBD2 (6 bases). Germline V gives CDR1 MNHNS, CDR2 SASEGT. With 0 bases removed from V and 2 bases from J, the gap between germline ends came to 8 bases. The CDR3 covers 16 residues. For the CDR3, the DNA is TGTGCCAGCAGTGAAGCTGGGGAGGCTGGGGCCAACGTCCTGACTTTC. It translates to CASSEAGEAGANVLTF.

The rearrangement uses TRBV28 and TRBJ1-2, with 10 bases fitting TRBD1. The germline V gene has CDR1 MDHEN and CDR2 SYDVKM. J lost 7 bases, V lost 6 bases, and 8 bases had no gene match. CDR3 length: 14 residues. DNA for the CDR3: TGTGCCAGCAGACGGACAGGGGGTATTTCTGGCTACACCTTC. It specifies CASRRTGGISGYTF.

The genes are TRBV7-6 and TRBJ2-3, with a possible D match to TRBD2 (5 bases). With 10 bases removed from V and 3 bases from J, the gap between germline ends came to 14 bases. The CDR3 has 13 residues. CDR1 and CDR2 (germline): SGHVS, FNYEAQ. The chain's CDR3 is CATGMASTDTQYF. CDR3 in DNA: TGTGCCACCGGGATGGCTAGTACAGATACGCAGTATTTT.

The chain employs TRBV29-1 and TRBJ2-1; D gene uncertain. Germline values: CDR1 SQVTM, CDR2 ANQGSEA. The CDR3 sequence is 13 residues long. V lost 3 bases, J lost 8 bases, and 14 bases lay in between. The CDR3 DNA sequence: TGCAGCGTTGACCCCCCGCCTTACGATGAGCAGTTCTTC. Its translation is CSVDPPPYDEQFF.

The table lists this clonotype with a few counts. This chain uses TRBV20-1 with TRBJ2-5; 7 nucleotides line up with TRBD2. Per the germline V gene, CDR1 is DFQATT and CDR2 is SNEGSKA (reference sequence). Trimming removed 6 bases from V and 5 bases from J; junction bases left unmatched: 12. The CDR3 contains 14 residues. CDR3 protein: CSAIDWGGVETQYF. The CDR3 DNA sequence: TGCAGTGCAATAGACTGGGGAGGGGTTGAGACCCAGTACTTC.

The CDR3 region is CASSVGQDYGYTF. Here the CDR3 DNA reads TGTGCCAGCAGCGTGGGACAGGACTATGGCTACACCTTC. The rearrangement joins TRBV2 to TRBJ1-2; the match to TRBD1 covers 8 bases. Per the germline V gene, CDR1 is SNHLY and CDR2 is FYNNEI. This CDR3 contains 13 residues. Unmatched junction bases numbered 3, after V lost 6 bases and J lost 3 bases. The variable domain in full, completed from reference TRBV2 and TRBJ1-2, reads EPEVTQTPSHQVTQMGQEVILRCVPISNHLYFYWYRQILGQKVEFLVSFYNNEISEKSEIFDDQFSVERPDGSNFTLKIRSTKLEDSAMYFCASSVGQDYGYTFGSGTRLTVV.

This clonotype was detected only a few times. This chain links TRBV6-2 or TRBV6-3 with TRBJ2-7; TRBD2 might be the D (5 bases). The CDR3 consists of 15 residues. With 2 bases removed from V and 2 bases from J, the gap between germline ends came to 13 bases. The V gene's germline CDR1 is MNHEY and CDR2 SVGEGT. CDR3 sequence reads: CASSYGGGITYEQYF. The DNA of the CDR3 is TGTGCCAGCAGTTACGGTGGAGGTATTACCTACGAGCAGTACTTC.

This clonotype was found a few times. The chain combines TRBV20-1 with TRBJ2-1, with 8 positions matching TRBD1. CDR3 length equals 16 residues. The germline V gene has CDR1 DFQATT and CDR2 SNEGSKA (reference sequence). Trimming removed 8 bases from V and 1 base from J; junction bases left unmatched: 13. CDR3 DNA sequence: TGCAGTCCAGGGGGCCGAACTCCCACTTCCTACAATGAGCAGTTCTTC. This encodes CSPGGRTPTSYNEQFF.

This clonotype was seen just once. The V gene is TRBV20-1, the J gene TRBJ2-7, with 7 positions matching TRBD2. The CDR3 runs to 16 residues. Germline values: CDR1 DFQATT, CDR2 SNEGSKA (reference sequence). J was trimmed by 2 bases and V by 0 bases; bases with no gene match: 10. In nucleotides, the CDR3 is TGCAGTGCTAGAGATTCGGCGAGCGGGAACCCCTACGAGCAGTACTTC. Translated, it gives CSARDSASGNPYEQYF.

The J gene is TRBJ2-5, the V gene TRBV4-1; 9 bases align to TRBD1. The CDR3 has 16 amino acids. Germline V gene lookup returns CDR1 MGHRA and CDR2 YSYEKL. Germline trimming cut 4 bases from V and 1 base from J; bases unmatched to any gene: 7. CDR3 nucleotide sequence: TGCGCCAGCAGCCGTTACCGGACAGGGGTCCAAGAGACCCAGTACTTC. It translates to CASSRYRTGVQETQYF.

V usage is TRBV29-1 and J usage is TRBJ2-3, with D possibly being TRBD2 (5 bases). V dropped 3 bases and J dropped 4 bases, with 11 bases sitting between them. From germline, CDR1 is SQVTM and CDR2 ANQGSEA. The CDR3 has 13 amino acids. CDR3 region: CSVDGGGADTQYF. In DNA, the CDR3 is TGCAGCGTTGACGGCGGAGGTGCAGATACGCAGTATTTT.

This clonotype was seen more than once but under ten times. The J gene is TRBJ2-2, the V gene TRBV7-8; 8 bases align to TRBD2. Per the germline V gene, CDR1 is SGHVS and CDR2 is FQNEAQ. J was trimmed by 5 bases and V by 6 bases; bases with no gene match: 8. The length of the CDR3 is 15 residues. This CDR3 reads CASRSHGRGTGELFF. CDR3 DNA: TGTGCCAGCAGGTCACACGGGAGGGGTACCGGGGAGCTGTTTTTT.

This chain links TRBV12-3 or TRBV12-4 with TRBJ2-7; 8 bases align to TRBD2. Trimming removed 2 bases from V and 5 bases from J; junction bases left unmatched: 5. The CDR3 spans 14 residues. The CDR3 DNA reads TGTGCCAGCAGTTTAAACGGGAGGGCCGACGAGCAGTACTTC. Translation gives CASSLNGRADEQYF.

This clonotype has a handful of counts. V and J are TRBV12-3 or TRBV12-4 and TRBJ2-2; TRBD2 matches at 10 bases. The CDR3 totals 16 residues. Trimming took 3 bases from V and 7 from J; bases not matched to a gene: 8. CDR3 protein: CASSFRLAGEVGELFF. CDR3 coding DNA: TGTGCCAGCAGTTTCAGGCTAGCGGGAGAGGTCGGGGAGCTGTTTTTT.

The V and J genes are TRBV20-1 and TRBJ2-3; D call uncertain. CDR3 length equals 11 residues. V lost 8 bases, J lost 2 bases, and 8 bases lay in between. Per the germline V gene, CDR1 is DFQATT and CDR2 is SNEGSKA (reference sequence). The CDR3 DNA follows: TGCAGTCCTGGTCCCACAGATACGCAGTATTTT. This translates into CSPGPTDTQYF.

This clonotype showed up just a few times. This chain links TRBV20-1 with TRBJ2-7, with D possibly TRBD2 on 6 matching bases. Germline V lookup: CDR1 DFQATT, CDR2 SNEGSKA (reference sequence). V gave up 0 bases and J gave up 4 bases, with 10 bases separating them. The CDR3 totals 13 residues. Here the CDR3 DNA reads TGCAGTGCTAGAGAACCTCGGGGGTACGAGCAGTACTTC. This codes for CSAREPRGYEQYF.